This passage covers 29 T cell receptor beta chains from one sample sequenced in a study of shared T cell receptors in the human thymus. Sequencing used immunoSEQ multiplex PCR; TCRdb keeps in-frame clones, though not all of them. In the table there are about 660,000 clones, roughly 88% of which are singletons. This same sample was also part of a study on human thymus T cells.

Sequenced sample: thymocytes. These receptors came from a boy less than two years old with a congenital heart defect.

The chain is built from TRBV7-2 and TRBJ2-7; TRBD2 aligns across 10 bases. The CDR3 covers 16 residues. Germline loops: CDR1 SGHTA, CDR2 FQGNSA. The V segment lost 0 bases and the J segment 0 bases; nucleotides outside the gene matches: 2. The DNA of the CDR3 is TGTGCCAGCAGCTTAGCGGGACTAGCGAGCTCCTACGAGCAGTACTTC. This translates into CASSLAGLASSYEQYF.

The chain carries TRBV7-3 and TRBJ2-1, with a possible D match to TRBD1 (6 bases). The CDR3 contains 15 residues. Germline V gene data show CDR1 as SGHTA and CDR2 as FQGTGA. V shed 6 bases and J shed 3 bases, with 15 bases lying between them. This CDR3 is CASSSTGQHYNEQFF. In DNA, the CDR3 is TGTGCCAGCAGTTCTACGGGACAACACTACAATGAGCAGTTCTTC. Drawing the rest from reference TRBV7-3 and TRBJ2-1, the complete variable domain is GAGVSQTPSNKVTEKGKYVELRCDPISGHTALYWYRQSLGQGPEFLIYFQGTGAADDSGLPNDRFFAVRPEGSVSTLKIQRTERGDSAVYLCASSSTGQHYNEQFFGPGTRLTVL.

This chain joins TRBV4-3 and TRBJ2-7; 7 positions agree with TRBD2. Germline V CDR1 and CDR2: LGHNA, YSLEER. V lost 4 bases to trimming and J lost 5 bases; unmatched junction nucleotides: 5. This CDR3 spans 13 amino acids. The CDR3 reads CASSRAGPDEQYF. For the CDR3, the DNA is TGCGCCAGCAGCCGAGCGGGGCCGGACGAGCAGTACTTC.

The chain combines TRBV5-4 with TRBJ1-1; 10 bases are a match to TRBD1. CDR3 length equals 17 residues. Germline CDR1 reads SGHNT; CDR2 reads YYREEE (reference sequence). J lost 1 base, V lost 2 bases, and 8 bases had no gene match. The CDR3 region has the DNA TGTGCCAGCAGCTTCAAGGGACAGGGGCTAAGGAACACTGAAGCTTTCTTT. Amino acids: CASSFKGQGLRNTEAFF.

In this sample, this clone turned up a few times. The CDR3 DNA sequence: TGTGCCATCGGACTTATGAGTCACTCTGGAAACACCATATATTTT. It translates to CAIGLMSHSGNTIYF. This chain links TRBV10-3 with TRBJ1-3; D unresolved. Trimming removed 8 bases from V and 0 bases from J, with 14 bases in between. CDR1 is ENHRY and CDR2 is SYGVKD in the germline V gene. The CDR3 sequence is 15 residues long.

The chain carries TRBV10-2 and TRBJ2-7; D gene unclear. Per germline, CDR1 WSHSY and CDR2 SAAADI. The CDR3 length is 13 residues. Deletions cut 3 bases from V and 0 bases from J, with 6 bases between. CDR3 amino acids: CASSDFSSYEQYF. As DNA, the CDR3 is TGCGCCAGCAGTGACTTCTCCTCCTACGAGCAGTACTTC.

V gene TRBV5-8 combines with J gene TRBJ2-3, with 7 bases lining up with TRBD2. The CDR3 contains 14 residues. V trimming: 2 bases; J trimming: 9 bases; junction bases outside the gene matches: 9. Germline V CDR1 and CDR2: SGHTS, YDEGEE. CDR3 amino acids: CASSFIHGGGTQYF. The CDR3 region has the DNA TGTGCCAGCAGCTTCATCCATGGGGGGGGAACGCAGTATTTT.

The chain uses TRBV5-6 and TRBJ2-7, with 7 bases that match TRBD1. The germline V gene has CDR1 SGHDT and CDR2 YYEEEE. This CDR3 comprises 15 residues. V trimming: 5 bases; J trimming: 5 bases; junction bases outside the gene matches: 13. This CDR3 reads CASRRVGQAPNEQYF. CDR3 sequence (DNA): TGTGCCAGCAGGAGAGTAGGACAGGCCCCGAACGAGCAGTACTTC.

This chain connects TRBV18 to TRBJ2-2; the match to TRBD2 covers 15 bases. The CDR3 sequence is 17 residues long. The germline V gene has CDR1 KGHSH and CDR2 LQKENI. The trim removed 3 bases at V and 5 bases at J, leaving 4 bases unmatched. CDR3: CASSPGLAGGRTGELFF. The DNA of the CDR3 is TGTGCCAGCTCACCGGGACTAGCGGGAGGACGAACCGGGGAGCTGTTTTTT.

The V and J genes are TRBV7-9 and TRBJ1-1; TRBD1 is a possible D gene (6 bases). Trimming took off 1 base at V and 0 bases at J, with 6 bases between the two ends. The CDR3 runs 14 residues. CDR1 and CDR2 from the germline V gene are SEHNR and FQNEAQ (reference sequence). CDR3 amino acids: CASSLGTVNTEAFF. The CDR3 DNA reads as TGTGCCAGCAGCTTAGGGACAGTGAACACTGAAGCTTTCTTT.

The chain has TRBV28 and TRBJ2-1; tentatively, D is TRBD2 (6 bases). Germline-derived CDR1 and CDR2 are MDHEN and SYDVKM. V was shortened by 1 base and J by 5 bases, with 15 bases between the two germline ends. The CDR3 runs 16 residues. The CDR3 sequence: CASSLFGSSENNEQFF. The DNA of the CDR3 is TGTGCCAGCAGTTTATTCGGGTCTAGCGAAAACAATGAGCAGTTCTTC.

This clone was seen a single time. The chain is built from TRBV29-1 and TRBJ1-4, with D possibly matching TRBD1 (5 bases). Germline V lookup: CDR1 SQVTM, CDR2 ANQGSEA. V lost 4 bases and J 1 base, leaving 10 bases between the germline ends. CDR3 length equals 14 residues. In DNA, the CDR3 is TGCAGCGTTGGGGGCAGAAGAACTAATGAAAAACTGTTTTTT. Amino acid sequence: CSVGGRRTNEKLFF.

This chain connects TRBV7-8 to TRBJ2-7; TRBD1 might be the D (6 bases). Per germline, CDR1 SGHVS and CDR2 FQNEAQ. The CDR3 consists of 12 residues. V was shortened by 5 bases and J by 9 bases, with 14 bases between the two germline ends. CDR3 region: CASSRLQGGQYF. CDR3 sequence (DNA): TGTGCCAGCAGCCGCCTACAGGGTGGGCAGTACTTC.

This sequence joins TRBV20-1 and TRBJ1-2, with D tentatively TRBD1 (5 bases). With 2 bases removed from V and 14 bases from J, the gap between germline ends came to 15 bases. The CDR3 has 11 residues. From germline, CDR1 is DFQATT and CDR2 SNEGSKA (reference sequence). CDR3 loop: CSARPRWDLTF. The CDR3 bases are TGCAGTGCTAGACCCCGCTGGGACTTGACCTTC.

V and J are TRBV4-3 and TRBJ2-1, with 14 bases fitting TRBD2. Germline trimming cut 0 bases from V and 9 bases from J; bases unmatched to any gene: 10. CDR3 length: 18 amino acids. The germline gives CDR1 LGHNA, CDR2 YSLEER. The CDR3 reads CASSQDAGLAGGLGEQFF. The CDR3 nucleotides are TGCGCCAGCAGCCAAGACGCCGGACTAGCGGGAGGCCTAGGTGAGCAGTTCTTC.

The rearrangement uses TRBV27 and TRBJ1-1; 8 nucleotides match TRBD1. The CDR3 spans 16 residues. Germline CDR1 is MNHEY and CDR2 is SMNVEV (reference sequence). V was clipped by 5 bases and J by 1 base; unmatched bases: 9. The chain's CDR3 is CASSRSPGGKNTEAFF. CDR3 DNA: TGTGCCAGCAGTCGTTCGCCAGGGGGCAAGAACACTGAAGCTTTCTTT.

J is TRBJ1-2 and V is TRBV11-2; 10 bases align to TRBD1. This CDR3 has 15 amino acids. The germline CDR1 and CDR2 sequences are SGHAT and FQNNGV. V lost 3 bases, J lost 4 bases, and 5 bases stayed unmatched. This chain's CDR3 is CASSFRDRGSYGYTF. The CDR3 region has the DNA TGTGCCAGCAGCTTTAGGGACAGGGGCAGCTATGGCTACACCTTC.

This chain links TRBV27 with TRBJ1-1; D is undetermined. Trimming shortened V by 0 bases and J by 1 base, and 6 bases separated the two germline ends. Germline CDR1 and CDR2: MNHEY and SMNVEV (reference sequence). The CDR3 has 14 amino acids. CDR3 nucleotides: TGTGCCAGCAGTTTATCGACACCGAACACTGAAGCTTTCTTT. Its translation is CASSLSTPNTEAFF.

The rearrangement uses TRBV30 and TRBJ1-4, with TRBD1 matching 10 bases. This CDR3 comprises 15 residues. Germline assignment: CDR1 GTSNPN and CDR2 SVGIG (reference sequence). Unmatched junction bases numbered 7, after V lost 3 bases and J lost 6 bases. The CDR3, as DNA: TGTGCCTGGAGCCGCGGGGGACAGGGGTATGAAAAACTGTTTTTT. Protein product: CAWSRGGQGYEKLFF.

This chain links TRBV7-8 with TRBJ2-1; 11 bases align to TRBD1. The CDR3 extends over 16 amino acids. CDR1 is SGHVS and CDR2 is FQNEAQ in the germline V gene. V lost 4 bases, J lost 9 bases, and 11 bases stayed unmatched. The CDR3 here is CASSSKDRGRLVEQFF. The CDR3 region has the DNA TGTGCCAGCAGCTCCAAGGACAGGGGGCGCTTGGTTGAGCAGTTCTTC.

The table lists this clone with a few counts. The chain joins TRBV5-1 to TRBJ1-1, with D unresolved. Trimming shortened V by 4 bases and J by 10 bases, and 14 bases separated the two germline ends. The germline V gene has CDR1 SGHRS and CDR2 YFSETQ. The CDR3 extends over 12 amino acids. The CDR3 DNA reads as TGCGCCAGCAGCCCAAACCCCGGCGGAGCTTTCTTT. Translated: CASSPNPGGAFF.

The rearrangement links TRBV15 to TRBJ2-2, with 7 bases identical to TRBD2. The CDR3 is made up of 19 amino acids. V trimming: 0 bases; J trimming: 4 bases; junction bases outside the gene matches: 14. Germline values: CDR1 LNHNV, CDR2 YYDKDF (reference sequence). CDR3 bases: TGTGCCACCAGCAGAGATCCTGGGGGGGAGCGCCGGCCCACCGGGGAGCTGTTTTTT. As protein: CATSRDPGGERRPTGELFF.

The chain joins TRBV28 to TRBJ2-7; 12 positions match TRBD2. Trimming removed 8 bases from V and 2 bases from J; junction bases left unmatched: 19. The CDR3 is 19 amino acids. Germline CDR1 and CDR2: MDHEN and SYDVKM. The CDR3 sequence is CASHHGLAGKRKDPYEQYF. Here the CDR3 DNA reads TGTGCCAGCCACCACGGACTAGCGGGAAAAAGGAAAGACCCCTACGAGCAGTACTTC. The whole variable domain, remainder taken from reference TRBV28 and TRBJ2-7, is DVKVTQSSRYLVKRTGEKVFLECVQDMDHENMFWYRQDPGLGLRLIYFSYDVKMKEKGDIPEGYSVSREKKERFSLILESASTNQTSMYLCASHHGLAGKRKDPYEQYFGPGTRLTVT.

J is TRBJ1-2 and V is TRBV19; no clear D. CDR1 and CDR2 from the germline V gene are LNHDA and SQIVND (reference sequence). Deletions cut 5 bases from V and 8 bases from J, with 9 bases between. The CDR3 covers 11 residues. CDR3 bases: TGTGCCAGTAGTCGATACTGGGGCTACACCTTC. It specifies CASSRYWGYTF.

This sequence joins TRBV7-3 and TRBJ2-7; no clear D. The CDR3 is made up of 15 amino acids. Germline CDR1 SGHTA, CDR2 FQGTGA. V dropped 0 bases and J dropped 1 base, with 10 bases sitting between them. DNA for the CDR3: TGTGCCAGCAGCTTAACGTACACAGCTTCCTACGAGCAGTACTTC. Protein: CASSLTYTASYEQYF.

The V gene is TRBV5-4, the J gene TRBJ2-3, with a weak D call TRBD2 (5 bases). V was shortened by 0 bases and J by 2 bases, with 19 bases between the two germline ends. Germline V gives CDR1 SGHNT, CDR2 YYREEE (reference sequence). The CDR3 runs to 18 residues. As DNA, the CDR3 is TGTGCCAGCAGCTTGGTGGCTAGCCCCACCGTCGTCACAGATACGCAGTATTTT. It specifies CASSLVASPTVVTDTQYF.

J is TRBJ2-5 and V is TRBV11-2, with a tentative D call TRBD2 (6 bases). The CDR3 is 17 residues long. V was trimmed by 5 bases and J by 3 bases, leaving 22 bases between them. The germline CDR1 and CDR2 sequences are SGHAT and FQNNGV. CDR3 DNA: TGTGCCAGCAGCCCCCAGAGGGCAGGGTGGGGGGAAGAGACCCAGTACTTC. Protein: CASSPQRAGWGEETQYF.

The rearrangement uses TRBV4-1 and TRBJ1-5, with 7 bases identical to TRBD1. Unmatched junction bases numbered 5, after V lost 3 bases and J lost 3 bases. The CDR3 has 15 amino acids. CDR1 is MGHRA and CDR2 is YSYEKL in the germline V gene. The CDR3 region is CASSQRTGVNQPQHF. The CDR3 region has the DNA TGCGCCAGCAGCCAGCGTACAGGGGTCAATCAGCCCCAGCATTTT.

This clone was detected only once. This sequence joins TRBV2 and TRBJ1-1; 9 nucleotides agree with TRBD1. V lost 11 bases, J lost 0 bases, and 4 bases stayed unmatched. Germline CDR1 SNHLY, CDR2 FYNNEI. This CDR3 has 13 residues. The CDR3 coding sequence is TGTGCCCGAGGGACAGGGCTGAACACTGAAGCTTTCTTT. Protein: CARGTGLNTEAFF.